This T cell receptor (beta chain) was profiled in a study of blood T cell repertoires in COVID-19. The overall study: The study drew acute and convalescent COVID-19 samples from the United States, Italy and Spain. The cDNA or gDNA used as material had been derived from T cells, B-cell-depleted T cells, or PBMCs.

Trimming took 0 bases from V and 3 from J; bases not matched to a gene: 8. Per the germline V gene, CDR1 is ENHRY and CDR2 is SYGVKD. The CDR3 contains 18 residues. In the original workflow: Counts of nucleated cells, estimated from reference gene primer amplification, were obtained. Sequencing was performed with immunoSEQ multiplex PCR; in TCRdb, only in-frame clones are kept and a portion is missing. V, J and clone size are taken as reported in that table, and D and trimming were inferred from the DNA itself. The sample shows some 230,000 clones, roughly four fifths of them seen only once. This receptor was obtained from a woman aged 55-69 years with acute or convalescent COVID-19. The sample comprised peripheral blood. The chain combines TRBV10-3 with TRBJ2-5, with TRBD2 matching over 12 bases. CDR3 sequence (DNA): TGTGCCATCAGTGAGTCGGAACTAGCGGGGGGTTTTGAAGAGACCCAGTACTTC. It encodes CAISESELAGGFEETQYF.